This TCR beta chain appears in the sequencing data of a study of blood T cells in healthy people across ages. Peripheral blood samples of around 9.8 milliliters were drawn from each donor. This clonotype occurred once. What it binds is not known. Findings and caveats of the study: Possibly confounding the expanded clonotype changes was the fact that donor CMV status was unknown.

This CDR3 contains 13 residues. CDR1 and CDR2 from the germline V gene are SGHVS and FQNEAQ. Combining a sample-barcoded 5' primer with a J-beta primer mix, a second PCR ran for about 6 to 12 cycles. TCRdb itself ran the 5' RACE reads through MiXCR, one entry per CDR3 protein. The table lists 1.5 million to 1.9 million distinct CDR3 sequences, roughly two fifths of them singletons, with more than 4% in the top ten. This chain uses TRBV7-8 with TRBJ2-5; tentatively, D is TRBD1 (6 bases). The J call may be in error: the DNA end matches TRBJ2-7 better. The source is a woman aged 18-29 years in good health. Sequencing used blood. CDR3 protein: CASYRDDSYEQYF. DNA of the CDR3: TGTGCCAGCTACAGGGACGACTCCTACGAGCAGTACTTC.